This T cell receptor (beta chain) is from a study of T cell repertoires in cytomegalovirus infection. Notes on the study in general: Summed public TCR beta family frequency identified CMV carriers bearing the relevant HLA.

TCRdb analysed the reads with MiXCR anew, one entry per CDR3 protein. The sample has about 58,000 distinct CDR3 sequences, 20% seen once; the top ten hold 60% to 65%. This clonotype was detected only a few times. The antigen remains unidentified. Sequenced here: CD8+ T cells from cultured PBMCs, sampled from culture after CMV antigen stimulation. This TCR was sampled from a human donor in good health (CMV status not recorded). Some clones in this sample may be carry-over from other donors' samples.

CDR3 loop: CASSYSDLPAYEQYF. The CDR3 DNA follows: TGTGCCAGCAGTTACAGTGACTTACCAGCCTACGAGCAGTACTTC. V gene TRBV7-2 combines with J gene TRBJ2-7, with D unclear. This CDR3 region has 15 residues. Germline V gene lookup returns CDR1 SGHTA and CDR2 FQGNSA. The germline V and J ends were trimmed by 6 bases and 2 bases, with 17 bases remaining between them.